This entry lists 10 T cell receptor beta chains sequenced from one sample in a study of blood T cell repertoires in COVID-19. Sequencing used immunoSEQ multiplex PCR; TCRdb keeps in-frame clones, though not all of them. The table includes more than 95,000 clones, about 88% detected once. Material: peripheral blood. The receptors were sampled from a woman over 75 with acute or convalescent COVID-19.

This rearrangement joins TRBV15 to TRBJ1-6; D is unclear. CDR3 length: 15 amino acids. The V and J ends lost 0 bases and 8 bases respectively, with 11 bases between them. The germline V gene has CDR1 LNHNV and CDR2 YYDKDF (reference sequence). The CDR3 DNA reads TGTGCCACCAGCAGAGATGGGCAGTCGGATTCACCCCTCCACTTT. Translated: CATSRDGQSDSPLHF.

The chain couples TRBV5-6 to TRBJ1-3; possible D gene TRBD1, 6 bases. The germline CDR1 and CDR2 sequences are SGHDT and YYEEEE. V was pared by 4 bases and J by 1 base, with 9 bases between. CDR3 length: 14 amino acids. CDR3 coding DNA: TGTGCCAGCAGCAATCAGGGGTCTGGAAACACCATATATTTT. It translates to CASSNQGSGNTIYF.

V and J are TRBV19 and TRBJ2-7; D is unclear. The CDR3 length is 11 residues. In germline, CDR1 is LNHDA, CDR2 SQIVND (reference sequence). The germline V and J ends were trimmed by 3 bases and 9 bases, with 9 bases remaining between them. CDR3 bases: TGTGCCAGTAGTATGGGCGTTGCGCAGTACTTC. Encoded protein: CASSMGVAQYF.

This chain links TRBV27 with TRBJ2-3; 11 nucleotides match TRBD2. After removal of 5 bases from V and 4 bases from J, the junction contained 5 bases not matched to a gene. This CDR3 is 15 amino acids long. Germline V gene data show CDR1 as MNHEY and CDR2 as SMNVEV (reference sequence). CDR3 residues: CASSGGTSGADTQYF. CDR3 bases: TGTGCCAGCAGTGGGGGGACTAGCGGCGCAGATACGCAGTATTTT.

The DNA for the CDR3 is TGTGCCAGCAGCCAAGGGACTTACTACAATGAGCAGTTCTTC. It yields the protein CASSQGTYYNEQFF. The rearrangement joins TRBV7-9 to TRBJ2-1; perhaps TRBD2 as D (6 bases). Germline-derived CDR1 and CDR2 are SEHNR and FQNEAQ (reference sequence). Trimming removed 5 bases from V and 3 bases from J, with 11 bases in between. The CDR3 has 14 amino acids.

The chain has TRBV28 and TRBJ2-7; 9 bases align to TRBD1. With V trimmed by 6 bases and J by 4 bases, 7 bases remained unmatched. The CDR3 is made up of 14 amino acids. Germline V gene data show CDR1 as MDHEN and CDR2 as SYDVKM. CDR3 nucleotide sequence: TGTGCCAGCAGCAAAACAGGGGGCGCTTACGAGCAGTACTTC. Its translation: CASSKTGGAYEQYF.

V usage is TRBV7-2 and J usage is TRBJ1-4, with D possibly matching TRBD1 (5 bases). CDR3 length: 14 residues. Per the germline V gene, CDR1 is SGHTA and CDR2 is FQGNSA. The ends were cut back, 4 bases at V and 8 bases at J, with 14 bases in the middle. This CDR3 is CASSSPRGNEKLFF. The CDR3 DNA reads TGTGCCAGCAGCTCACCTAGGGGTAACGAAAAACTGTTTTTT. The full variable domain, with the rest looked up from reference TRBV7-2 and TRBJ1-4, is GAGVSQSPSNKVTEKGKDVELRCDPISGHTALYWYRQSLGQGLEFLIYFQGNSAPDKSGLPSDRFSAERTGGSVSTLTIQRTQQEDSAVYLCASSSPRGNEKLFFGSGTQLSVL.

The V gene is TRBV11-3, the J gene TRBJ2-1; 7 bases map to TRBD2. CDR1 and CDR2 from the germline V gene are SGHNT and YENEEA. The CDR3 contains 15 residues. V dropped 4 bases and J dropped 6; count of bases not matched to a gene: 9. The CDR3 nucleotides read TGTGCCAGCAGCTCTACGGGACTAAGATCCAATGAGCAGTTCTTC. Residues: CASSSTGLRSNEQFF.

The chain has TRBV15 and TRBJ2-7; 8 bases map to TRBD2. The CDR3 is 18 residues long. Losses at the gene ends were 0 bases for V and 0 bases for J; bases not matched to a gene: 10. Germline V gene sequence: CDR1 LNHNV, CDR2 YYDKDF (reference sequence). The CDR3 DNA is TGTGCCACCAGCAGAGATGCTGGACTAGCAGAGAGCTCCTACGAGCAGTACTTC. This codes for CATSRDAGLAESSYEQYF.

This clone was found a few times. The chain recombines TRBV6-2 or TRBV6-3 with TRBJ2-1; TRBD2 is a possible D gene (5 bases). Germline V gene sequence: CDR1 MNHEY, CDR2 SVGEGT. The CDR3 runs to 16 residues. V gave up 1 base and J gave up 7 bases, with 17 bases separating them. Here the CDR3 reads CASSYYLSGPGNEQFF. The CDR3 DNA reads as TGTGCCAGCAGTTACTATCTTTCCGGGCCGGGGAATGAGCAGTTCTTC.